Described below is a single T cell receptor (beta chain) sequence and its context. Germline CDR1 KGHSH, CDR2 LQKENI. J gave up 5 bases and V 5 bases, and 4 bases lay outside the gene matches. The CDR3 runs to 14 residues. The method was immunoSEQ multiplex PCR; TCRdb's version includes in-frame clones alone and lacks a portion of them. The sample records just under 80,000 clones, just under 95% being singletons. This entry belongs to a study of T cell changes during pregnancy in multiple sclerosis. The sequences come from peripheral blood, collected in the first trimester of pregnancy. This sequence joins TRBV18 and TRBJ2-5, with 11 bases fitting TRBD2. This TCR derives from a female donor with multiple sclerosis, enrolled in a pregnancy study. Written as DNA, the CDR3 is TGTGCCAGCTCATCAACTAGCGGGAGTGAGACCCAGTACTTC. Translation: CASSSTSGSETQYF. Filled out from reference TRBV18 and TRBJ2-5, the complete variable domain reads NAGVMQNPRHLVRRRGQEARLRCSPMKGHSHVYWYRQLPEEGLKFMVYLQKENIIDESGMPKERFSAEFPKEGPSILRIQQVVRGDSAAYFCASSSTSGSETQYFGPGTRLLVL.